A selection of T cell receptor beta chains follows, all from one sample in a study of beta chain features in type 1 diabetes. Assay used: immunoSEQ multiplex PCR; TCRdb lists only in-frame clones, some missing. The data contain approximately 100,000 clones, 30% to 50% of them singletons. The source material was stem cell memory CD4+ T cells from blood. The receptors here all came from a woman between 18 and 29 years old in good health. Both conserved end residues are part of each CDR3. The order of the fields is CDR3 protein, CDR3 DNA, J gene, clone size, D gene, V gene. D genes are given only for firm matches. Only part of the rows carry a size: once, few, many, or a class if the clone is expanded.

CDR3aa: CAWSGGSNQPQHF
CDR3nt: TGTGCCTGGAGTGGCGGGAGTAATCAGCCCCAGCATTTT
j_gene: TRBJ1-5
abundance: NA
d_gene: NA
v_gene: TRBV30

CDR3aa: CASSIRTSGRYGAAQYF
CDR3nt: TGTGCCAGCAGTATCCGGACTAGCGGGAGGTACGGGGCGGCCCAGTACTTC
j_gene: TRBJ2-5
abundance: few
d_gene: TRBD2
v_gene: TRBV28

CDR3aa: CASSQAFSSGANVLTF
CDR3nt: TGCGCCAGCAGCCAAGCGTTCAGCTCTGGGGCCAACGTCCTGACTTTC
j_gene: TRBJ2-6
abundance: few
d_gene: NA
v_gene: TRBV4-3

CDR3aa: CASSLDTFGLQPQHF
CDR3nt: TGTGCCAGCAGCTTAGATACCTTTGGACTGCAGCCCCAGCATTTT
j_gene: TRBJ1-5
abundance: few
d_gene: NA
v_gene: TRBV7-9

CDR3aa: CASSADSLTYEQYF
CDR3nt: TGTGCCAGCAGCGCCGACAGCCTTACCTACGAGCAGTACTTC
j_gene: TRBJ2-7
abundance: few
d_gene: NA
v_gene: TRBV7-8

CDR3aa: CATSGLLQETQYF
CDR3nt: TGTGCCACCTCGGGACTATTGCAGGAGACCCAGTACTTC
j_gene: TRBJ2-5
abundance: few
d_gene: TRBD2
v_gene: TRBV7-2

CDR3aa: CASSRGTRMNTEAFF
CDR3nt: TGCGCCAGCAGCAGGGGGACAAGGATGAACACTGAAGCTTTCTTT
j_gene: TRBJ1-1
abundance: NA
d_gene: NA
v_gene: TRBV5-1

CDR3aa: CASSLVSSGTSGRADTQYF
CDR3nt: TGTGCCAGCAGCTTAGTATCCAGCGGGACTAGCGGGAGGGCGGATACGCAGTATTTT
j_gene: TRBJ2-3
abundance: NA
d_gene: TRBD2
v_gene: TRBV7-2

CDR3aa: CASSWQGNTDTQYF
CDR3nt: TGTGCCAGCAGTTGGCAGGGGAACACAGATACGCAGTATTTT
j_gene: TRBJ2-3
abundance: few
d_gene: NA
v_gene: TRBV25-1

CDR3aa: CASSKTSYNEQFF
CDR3nt: TGTGCCAGCAGCAAGACTAGCTACAATGAGCAGTTCTTC
j_gene: TRBJ2-1
abundance: many
d_gene: NA
v_gene: TRBV13

CDR3aa: CASSVATGKMNTEAFF
CDR3nt: TGTGCCAGCAGCGTAGCCACAGGGAAAATGAACACTGAAGCTTTCTTT
j_gene: TRBJ1-1
abundance: NA
d_gene: NA
v_gene: TRBV9

CDR3aa: CAPGDPRRNSNQPQHF
CDR3nt: TGTGCCCCGGGGGATCCTCGGCGAAATAGCAATCAGCCCCAGCATTTT
j_gene: TRBJ1-5
abundance: NA
d_gene: NA
v_gene: TRBV21-1

CDR3aa: CASSLFRGRTQETQYF
CDR3nt: TGTGCCAGCAGCTTATTTCGCGGGAGGACCCAAGAGACCCAGTACTTC
j_gene: TRBJ2-5
abundance: NA
d_gene: TRBD2
v_gene: TRBV7-3

CDR3aa: CAWSQRRDATQYF
CDR3nt: TGTGCCTGGAGTCAGAGGCGCGACGCGACCCAGTACTTC
j_gene: TRBJ2-5
abundance: NA
d_gene: NA
v_gene: TRBV30

CDR3aa: CASSDGRTGNGYTF
CDR3nt: TGTGCCAGCAGTGATGGTCGGACGGGAAATGGCTACACCTTC
j_gene: TRBJ1-2
abundance: NA
d_gene: NA
v_gene: TRBV2

CDR3aa: CASSHRSGTGDQPQHF
CDR3nt: TGTGCCAGTAGCCACAGGTCCGGGACAGGGGATCAGCCCCAGCATTTT
j_gene: TRBJ1-5
abundance: NA
d_gene: TRBD1
v_gene: TRBV19

CDR3aa: CASSLAGTSTQYF
CDR3nt: TGTGCCAGCAGCTTAGCGGGGACTAGTACGCAGTATTTT
j_gene: TRBJ2-3
abundance: few
d_gene: TRBD2
v_gene: TRBV7-8

CDR3aa: CASSPFGTGNYEQYF
CDR3nt: TGTGCCAGCAGTCCATTTGGGACAGGCAACTACGAGCAGTACTTC
j_gene: TRBJ2-7
abundance: NA
d_gene: TRBD1
v_gene: TRBV6-5

CDR3aa: CASSQVGRARGNTIYF
CDR3nt: TGCGCCAGCAGCCAAGTCGGTCGAGCCCGTGGAAACACCATATATTTT
j_gene: TRBJ1-3
abundance: NA
d_gene: NA
v_gene: TRBV4-1

CDR3aa: CASSTGQRYNEQFF
CDR3nt: TGTGCCAGTAGCACGGGACAACGGTACAATGAGCAGTTCTTC
j_gene: TRBJ2-1
abundance: few
d_gene: NA
v_gene: TRBV19

CDR3aa: CASSIPGRPDGYTF
CDR3nt: TGTGCCAGTAGTATACCTGGGAGGCCCGATGGCTACACCTTC
j_gene: TRBJ1-2
abundance: few
d_gene: NA
v_gene: TRBV19

CDR3aa: CASTRGQGYQPQHF
CDR3nt: TGTGCCAGCACCCGTGGACAGGGATATCAGCCCCAGCATTTT
j_gene: TRBJ1-5
abundance: once
d_gene: TRBD1
v_gene: TRBV5-6

CDR3aa: CASSPETLDSKFF
CDR3nt: TGTGCCAGCTCACCAGAAACTTTGGACAGCAAGTTCTTC
j_gene: TRBJ2-1
abundance: NA
d_gene: NA
v_gene: TRBV18

CDR3aa: CASRGLAGDNEQFF
CDR3nt: TGTGCCAGCAGAGGACTAGCGGGAGATAATGAGCAGTTCTTC
j_gene: TRBJ2-1
abundance: NA
d_gene: TRBD2
v_gene: TRBV7-2

CDR3aa: CASSLWLAGPYEQYF
CDR3nt: TGTGCCAGCAGCTTATGGCTAGCGGGCCCCTACGAGCAGTACTTC
j_gene: TRBJ2-7
abundance: few
d_gene: TRBD2
v_gene: TRBV11-2

CDR3aa: CASSSDRGLDIYQETQYF
CDR3nt: TGTGCCAGCAGTTCGGACAGGGGACTTGATATTTACCAAGAGACCCAGTACTTC
j_gene: TRBJ2-5
abundance: NA
d_gene: TRBD1
v_gene: TRBV2

CDR3aa: CASRYHRDTEAFF
CDR3nt: TGTGCCAGCAGGTACCACAGGGACACTGAAGCTTTCTTT
j_gene: TRBJ1-1
abundance: NA
d_gene: NA
v_gene: TRBV6-6

CDR3aa: CASSEWPTEQFF
CDR3nt: TGCGCCAGCAGTGAGTGGCCCACCGAGCAGTTCTTC
j_gene: TRBJ2-1
abundance: NA
d_gene: NA
v_gene: TRBV10-2

CDR3aa: CASRATRVGTEAFF
CDR3nt: TGTGCCAGCAGGGCTACTAGGGTAGGCACTGAAGCTTTCTTT
j_gene: TRBJ1-1
abundance: NA
d_gene: NA
v_gene: TRBV7-8

CDR3aa: CASSLFRGRNQPQHF
CDR3nt: TGTGCCAGCAGTTTATTTAGGGGTCGTAATCAGCCCCAGCATTTT
j_gene: TRBJ1-5
abundance: few
d_gene: NA
v_gene: TRBV27

CDR3aa: CASSVGSLLNTEAFF
CDR3nt: TGTGCCAGCAGCGTAGGCAGTTTATTGAACACTGAAGCTTTCTTT
j_gene: TRBJ1-1
abundance: NA
d_gene: NA
v_gene: TRBV9

CDR3aa: CASSVDRLNTEAFF
CDR3nt: TGTGCCAGCAGCGTGGACAGGCTGAACACTGAAGCTTTCTTT
j_gene: TRBJ1-1
abundance: NA
d_gene: TRBD1
v_gene: TRBV2

CDR3aa: CASSWQGGDTEAFF
CDR3nt: TGTGCCAGCAGCTGGCAAGGGGGTGACACTGAAGCTTTCTTT
j_gene: TRBJ1-1
abundance: NA
d_gene: NA
v_gene: TRBV7-9

CDR3aa: CSVGGSGTGGDGYTF
CDR3nt: TGCAGCGTTGGCGGCTCCGGGACAGGGGGCGATGGCTACACCTTC
j_gene: TRBJ1-2
abundance: NA
d_gene: TRBD1
v_gene: TRBV29-1

CDR3aa: CASSLTGTYEQYF
CDR3nt: TGCGCCAGCAGCCTCACAGGAACCTACGAGCAGTACTTC
j_gene: TRBJ2-7
abundance: few
d_gene: NA
v_gene: TRBV4-1

CDR3aa: CASSPPTSSEQYF
CDR3nt: TGTGCCAGCTCACCACCGACTAGCTCCGAGCAGTACTTC
j_gene: TRBJ2-7
abundance: few
d_gene: TRBD2
v_gene: TRBV18

CDR3aa: CASRGLAGELFF
CDR3nt: TGTGCCAGCAGAGGACTAGCCGGGGAGCTGTTTTTT
j_gene: TRBJ2-2
abundance: few
d_gene: TRBD2
v_gene: TRBV2

CDR3aa: CASSQDPRGGRDIQYF
CDR3nt: TGCGCCAGCAGCCAAGATCCTAGGGGGGGCCGGGACATTCAGTACTTC
j_gene: TRBJ2-4
abundance: NA
d_gene: NA
v_gene: TRBV4-3

CDR3aa: CASSLTANTGELFF
CDR3nt: TGTGCCAGCAGCCTTACAGCCAACACCGGGGAGCTGTTTTTT
j_gene: TRBJ2-2
abundance: NA
d_gene: NA
v_gene: TRBV14

CDR3aa: CAWSAFNTQYF
CDR3nt: TGTGCCTGGAGTGCGTTTAATACGCAGTATTTT
j_gene: TRBJ2-3
abundance: NA
d_gene: NA
v_gene: TRBV30

CDR3aa: CASRMGLALGEQFF
CDR3nt: TGTGCCAGCAGAATGGGACTAGCGTTGGGTGAGCAGTTCTTC
j_gene: TRBJ2-1
abundance: few
d_gene: TRBD2
v_gene: TRBV9

CDR3aa: CASAETAYGYTF
CDR3nt: TGTGCCAGCGCCGAGACAGCCTATGGCTACACCTTC
j_gene: TRBJ1-2
abundance: NA
d_gene: NA
v_gene: TRBV7-9

CDR3aa: CASSVARLPMYNEQFF
CDR3nt: TGTGCCAGCAGCGTAGCTAGACTCCCGATGTACAATGAGCAGTTCTTC
j_gene: TRBJ2-1
abundance: few
d_gene: NA
v_gene: TRBV9

CDR3aa: CASSLGSGGSPLYEQYF
CDR3nt: TGTGCCAGCAGCTTGGGGTCCGGCGGGAGCCCGCTCTACGAGCAGTACTTC
j_gene: TRBJ2-7
abundance: few
d_gene: TRBD2
v_gene: TRBV5-4

CDR3aa: CVARQGLPDGYTF
CDR3nt: TGTGTCGCACGGCAGGGTCTCCCTGATGGCTACACCTTC
j_gene: TRBJ1-2
abundance: few
d_gene: NA
v_gene: TRBV6-1

CDR3aa: CASSLPYGREYF
CDR3nt: TGTGCCAGCAGTTTACCGTACGGGCGGGAGTACTTC
j_gene: TRBJ2-4
abundance: few
d_gene: NA
v_gene: TRBV28

CDR3aa: CASSLGLLSYNEQFF
CDR3nt: TGTGCCAGCAGTTTGGGACTCCTCTCCTACAATGAGCAGTTCTTC
j_gene: TRBJ2-1
abundance: few
d_gene: NA
v_gene: TRBV6-5

CDR3aa: CASSDKYAGSSYEQYF
CDR3nt: TGTGCCAGCAGTGACAAGTATGCCGGGAGCTCCTACGAGCAGTACTTC
j_gene: TRBJ2-7
abundance: NA
d_gene: NA
v_gene: TRBV28

CDR3aa: CASSEYSLAEYTGELFF
CDR3nt: TGTGCCAGCAGTGAATATTCACTAGCGGAATACACCGGGGAGCTGTTTTTT
j_gene: TRBJ2-2
abundance: NA
d_gene: TRBD2
v_gene: TRBV25-1

CDR3aa: CASTSGSYEQYF
CDR3nt: TGTGCCAGCACCTCCGGCTCCTACGAGCAGTACTTC
j_gene: TRBJ2-7
abundance: few
d_gene: NA
v_gene: TRBV28

CDR3aa: CASSIQNGNQPQHF
CDR3nt: TGTGCCAGTAGTATTCAGAACGGCAATCAGCCCCAGCATTTT
j_gene: TRBJ1-5
abundance: NA
d_gene: NA
v_gene: TRBV19

CDR3aa: CASRVQGGTGELFF
CDR3nt: TGCGCCAGCAGGGTGCAGGGTGGCACCGGGGAGCTGTTTTTT
j_gene: TRBJ2-2
abundance: few
d_gene: NA
v_gene: TRBV4-3

CDR3aa: CATSRTQGINEKLFF
CDR3nt: TGTGCCACCAGCAGAACACAGGGAATTAATGAAAAACTGTTTTTT
j_gene: TRBJ1-4
abundance: NA
d_gene: NA
v_gene: TRBV15